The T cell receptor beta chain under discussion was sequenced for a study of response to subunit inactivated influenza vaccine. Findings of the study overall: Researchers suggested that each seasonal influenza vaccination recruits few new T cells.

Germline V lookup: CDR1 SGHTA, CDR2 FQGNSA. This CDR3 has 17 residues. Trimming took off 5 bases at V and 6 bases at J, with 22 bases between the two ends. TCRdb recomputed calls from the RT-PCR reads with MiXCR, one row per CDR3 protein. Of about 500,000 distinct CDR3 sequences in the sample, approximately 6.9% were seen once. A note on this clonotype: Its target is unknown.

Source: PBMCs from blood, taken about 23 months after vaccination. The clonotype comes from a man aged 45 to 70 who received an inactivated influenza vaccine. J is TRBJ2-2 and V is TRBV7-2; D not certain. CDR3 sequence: CASSQRHETTWAGELFF. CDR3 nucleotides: TGTGCCAGCAGCCAGAGGCATGAAACCACTTGGGCCGGGGAGCTGTTTTTT.